This TCR beta chain was obtained from a study of technical replicates of blood from several donors. The V end lost 0 bases, the J end lost 10 bases, and 16 bases lay between the germline ends. CDR3 length: 15 amino acids. CDR1 SGHNT and CDR2 YYREEE come from the germline V gene (reference sequence). The assay was immunoSEQ multiplex PCR, and TCRdb's table has in-frame clones only and misses some. The data show 55,000 to 75,000 clones, with 91% seen just once and 3.5% to 5% held by the top ten. The J gene is TRBJ1-4, the V gene TRBV5-4; D gene uncertain. The sequencing input was PBMCs. The origin of this receptor is a human donor in good health. Some clones in this sample may be carry-over from other donors' samples. DNA for the CDR3: TGTGCCAGCAGCTTGGACCGCGGGCTAGGTGGAAAACTGTTTTTT. Amino acids: CASSLDRGLGGKLFF.